The clone carrying this T cell receptor (beta chain) has a handful of counts. Antigen specificity is unknown. Germline and junction disagree at one end, which may indicate a read error. From the 5' RACE reads, TCRdb called clonotypes with MiXCR, one entry per CDR3 protein. The sample includes roughly 320,000 distinct CDR3 sequences, around 28% seen only once; the top ten take roughly 13%. The source of the sample is a study of T-cell memory formation after mild COVID-19. Study-wide results and caveats: CD8+ contracting clones occupied EMRA, while CD4+ ones occupied mainly CM and EM. The study detected some responding clones in pre-infection memory, suggesting cross-reactive memory joined.

This CDR3 has 13 amino acids. Per the germline V gene, CDR1 is SGHRS and CDR2 is YFSETQ. This TCR was recovered from an adult woman who had mild COVID-19 (a few samples of this study predate the infection). Cell type and time point are not known. This chain joins TRBV5-1 and TRBJ2-7; 7 bases map to TRBD1. What was sequenced was PBMCs or a T cell subset sorted from them (not recorded which). CDR3 DNA sequence: TGCGCCAGCAGCCCGGGACAGTCCTCCGAGCAGTACTTC. Protein product: CASSPGQSSEQYF.